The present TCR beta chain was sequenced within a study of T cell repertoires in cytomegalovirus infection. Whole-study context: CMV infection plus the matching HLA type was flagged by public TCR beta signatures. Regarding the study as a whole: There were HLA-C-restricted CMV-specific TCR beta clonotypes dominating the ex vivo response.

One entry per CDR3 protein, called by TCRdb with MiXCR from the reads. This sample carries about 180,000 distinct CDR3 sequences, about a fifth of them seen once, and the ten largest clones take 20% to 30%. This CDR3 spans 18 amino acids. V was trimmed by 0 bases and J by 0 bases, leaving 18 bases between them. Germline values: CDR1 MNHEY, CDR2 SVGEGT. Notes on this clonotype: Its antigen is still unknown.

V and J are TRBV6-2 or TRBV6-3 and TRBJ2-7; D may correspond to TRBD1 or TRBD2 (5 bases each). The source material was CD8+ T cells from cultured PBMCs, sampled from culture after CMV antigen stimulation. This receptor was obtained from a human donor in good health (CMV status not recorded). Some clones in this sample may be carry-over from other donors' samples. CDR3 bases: TGTGCCAGCAGTTACTCCCAATTGGGACGGAAAATCTCCTACGAGCAGTACTTC. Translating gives CASSYSQLGRKISYEQYF.